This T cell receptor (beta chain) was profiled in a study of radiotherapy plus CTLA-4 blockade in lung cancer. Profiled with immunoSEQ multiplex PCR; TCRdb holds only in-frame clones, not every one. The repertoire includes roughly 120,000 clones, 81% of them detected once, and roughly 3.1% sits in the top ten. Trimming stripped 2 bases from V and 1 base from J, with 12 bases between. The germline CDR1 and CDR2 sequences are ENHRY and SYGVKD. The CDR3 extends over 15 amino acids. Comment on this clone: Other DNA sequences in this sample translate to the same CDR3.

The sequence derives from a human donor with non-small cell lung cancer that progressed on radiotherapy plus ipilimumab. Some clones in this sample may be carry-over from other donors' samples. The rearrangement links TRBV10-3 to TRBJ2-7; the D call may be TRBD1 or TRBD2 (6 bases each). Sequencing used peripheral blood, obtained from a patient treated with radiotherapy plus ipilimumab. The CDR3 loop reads CAISEGSGASYEQYF. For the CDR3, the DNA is TGTGCCATCAGTGAGGGGTCGGGGGCTTCCTACGAGCAGTACTTC.